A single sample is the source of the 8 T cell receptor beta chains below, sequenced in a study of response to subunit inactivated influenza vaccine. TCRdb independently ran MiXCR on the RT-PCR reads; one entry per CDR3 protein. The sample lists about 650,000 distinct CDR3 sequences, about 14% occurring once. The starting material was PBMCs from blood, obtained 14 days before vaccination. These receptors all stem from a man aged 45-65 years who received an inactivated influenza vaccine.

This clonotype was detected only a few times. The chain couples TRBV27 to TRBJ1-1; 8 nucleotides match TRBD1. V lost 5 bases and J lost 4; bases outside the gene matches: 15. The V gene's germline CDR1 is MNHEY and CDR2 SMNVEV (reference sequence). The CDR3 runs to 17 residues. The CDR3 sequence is CASSLRDRPQSGTEAFF. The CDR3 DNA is TGTGCCAGCAGTCTAAGGGACAGGCCCCAATCGGGCACTGAAGCTTTCTTT.

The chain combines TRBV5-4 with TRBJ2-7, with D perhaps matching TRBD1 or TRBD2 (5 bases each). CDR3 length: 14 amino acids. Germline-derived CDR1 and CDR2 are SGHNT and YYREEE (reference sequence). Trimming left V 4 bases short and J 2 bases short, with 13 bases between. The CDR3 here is CASSKGPNTYEQYF. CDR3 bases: TGTGCCAGCAGCAAGGGACCGAACACCTACGAGCAGTACTTC.

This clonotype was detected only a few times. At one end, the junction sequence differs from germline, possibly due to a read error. The CDR3 nucleotides read TGTGCCAGCAATTACAATGGGCAGTGGCAGCCCCAGCATTTT. Encoded protein: CASNYNGQWQPQHF. This chain joins TRBV6-2 or TRBV6-3 and TRBJ1-5, with D uncertain. In germline, CDR1 is MNHEY, CDR2 SVGEGT. This CDR3 spans 14 amino acids.

The CDR3 sequence: CASSFGGRALGELFF. The CDR3 DNA follows: TGTGCCAGCAGTTTCGGTGGGAGGGCCTTAGGGGAGCTGTTTTTT. The chain carries TRBV27 and TRBJ2-2; the match to TRBD2 covers 7 bases. The V segment lost 3 bases and the J segment 8 bases; nucleotides outside the gene matches: 9. This CDR3 comprises 15 residues. Germline CDR1 MNHEY, CDR2 SMNVEV (reference sequence).

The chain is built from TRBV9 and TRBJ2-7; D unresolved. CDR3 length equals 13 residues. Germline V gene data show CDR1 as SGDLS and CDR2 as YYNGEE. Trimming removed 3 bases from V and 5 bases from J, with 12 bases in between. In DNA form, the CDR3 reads TGTGCCAGCAGCGCCGGGCCCCAGGACGAGCAGTACTTC. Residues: CASSAGPQDEQYF.

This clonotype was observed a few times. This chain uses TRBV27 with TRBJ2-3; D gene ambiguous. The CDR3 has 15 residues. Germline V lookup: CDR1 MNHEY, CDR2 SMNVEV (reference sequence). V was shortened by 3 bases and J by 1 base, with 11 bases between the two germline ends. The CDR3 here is CASSFSLLRTDTQYF. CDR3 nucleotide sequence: TGTGCCAGCAGTTTTAGTCTTCTGCGCACAGATACGCAGTATTTT.

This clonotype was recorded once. CDR3 protein: CASSQGVGRLSGANVLTF. As DNA, the CDR3 is TGCGCCAGCAGCCAAGGAGTGGGACGGCTCTCTGGGGCCAACGTCCTGACTTTC. The chain joins TRBV4-3 to TRBJ2-6; D possibly uses TRBD1 or TRBD2 (5 bases each). The CDR3 totals 18 residues. Trimming took off 1 base at V and 0 bases at J, with 13 bases between the two ends. Germline V gives CDR1 LGHNA, CDR2 YSLEER.

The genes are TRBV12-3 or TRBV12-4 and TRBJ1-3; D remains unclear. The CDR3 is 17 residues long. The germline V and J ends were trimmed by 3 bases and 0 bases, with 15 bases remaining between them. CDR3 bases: TGTGCCAGCAGTTTCGCGACGGGGTACCGCTCTGGAAACACCATATATTTT. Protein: CASSFATGYRSGNTIYF.